This T cell receptor (beta chain) was identified in a study of cytomegalovirus exposure and HLA in healthy donors. J gave up 3 bases and V 4 bases, and 9 bases lay outside the gene matches. Germline lookup yields CDR1 SGHDN and CDR2 FVKESK. The CDR3 totals 16 residues. PCR used 60 Vbeta primers and 13 Jbeta primers. Method: immunoSEQ multiplex PCR; TCRdb's copy keeps in-frame clones and lacks some. Of about 110,000 clones listed, about 81% are singletons. The rearrangement uses TRBV14 and TRBJ2-3, with 8 positions matching TRBD1. Sequenced input: PBMCs. This clonotype was sampled from a young man in good health and CMV-seronegative. The CDR3 DNA reads as TGTGCCAGCAGCCTCAGGGGGCTGAGGGTGACAGATACGCAGTATTTT. Its protein is CASSLRGLRVTDTQYF.